The 14 T cell receptor beta chains below come from one sample, sequenced in a study of blood T cell repertoires in COVID-19. Libraries were prepared by immunoSEQ multiplex PCR; TCRdb keeps only in-frame clonotypes and omits some of them. There are over 100,000 clones in the sample; nearly 70% occur only once, and 1.9% lies in the top ten. The source material was peripheral blood. All receptors derive from a woman in her 70s with acute or convalescent COVID-19.

The CDR3 DNA follows: TGTGCCAGCAGTTTACAGGGGGCATACGAGCAGTACTTC. Translating gives CASSLQGAYEQYF. V gene TRBV28 combines with J gene TRBJ2-7, with 8 bases that match TRBD1. From germline, CDR1 is MDHEN and CDR2 SYDVKM. V gave up 2 bases and J gave up 4 bases; unmatched junction bases: 1. CDR3 length: 13 residues.

The chain combines TRBV2 with TRBJ2-2; 9 nucleotides align to TRBD2. Trimming at V came to 6 bases and at J to 0 bases, leaving 2 bases not matched to a gene. The CDR3 length is 15 residues. CDR1 and CDR2 from the germline V gene are SNHLY and FYNNEI. The CDR3 region has the DNA TGTGCCAGCAGATCTAGCGGGGCGAACACCGGGGAGCTGTTTTTT. This codes for CASRSSGANTGELFF.

The genes are TRBV7-8 and TRBJ2-5; 10 positions match TRBD2. The CDR3 consists of 18 residues. The J segment lost 4 bases and the V segment lost 1 base, leaving 12 bases of the junction unmatched. Germline lookup yields CDR1 SGHVS and CDR2 FQNEAQ. The CDR3 DNA follows: TGTGCCAGCAGCTTAGGACCCGGTGGTTCTAGCGGGAGAGAGACCCAGTACTTC. Its translation is CASSLGPGGSSGRETQYF.

This clone was observed a few times. The rearrangement links TRBV24-1 to TRBJ2-2; no firm D call. Trimming removed 10 bases at V and 3 bases at J, with 11 bases between. CDR1 is KGHDR, CDR2 SFDVKD, per germline. The CDR3 runs 13 residues. Written as DNA, the CDR3 is TGTGCCACTTGCTCCGGGTACACCGGGGAGCTGTTTTTT. Its translation: CATCSGYTGELFF.

The CDR3 protein is CASSSGGAAEETQYF. The CDR3, as DNA: TGTGCCAGCAGTAGCGGGGGGGCCGCGGAAGAGACCCAGTACTTC. This chain connects TRBV6-2 or TRBV6-3 to TRBJ2-5; 10 nucleotides align to TRBD2. This CDR3 has 15 amino acids. After removal of 5 bases from V and 3 bases from J, the junction contained 6 bases not matched to a gene. The germline CDR1 and CDR2 sequences are MNHEY and SVGEGT.

V gene TRBV21-1 combines with J gene TRBJ2-6; TRBD1, the D gene given by the table, was not confirmed from the DNA. TRBV21-1 is labeled a pseudogene. CDR3 length: 17 amino acids. CDR3 region: CASSNPGHHSGANVLTF. The CDR3 coding sequence is TGTGCCAGCAGCAATCCGGGACACCACTCTGGGGCCAACGTCCTGACTTTC.

The chain combines TRBV2 with TRBJ2-7; D is possibly TRBD2 (6 bases). Germline V gene sequence: CDR1 SNHLY, CDR2 FYNNEI. The CDR3 spans 14 residues. The germline V and J ends were trimmed by 10 bases and 4 bases, with 20 bases remaining between them. The CDR3 is CATTDGGNLYEQYF. The CDR3 coding sequence is TGTGCCACCACCGACGGAGGGAATTTATACGAGCAGTACTTC.

This clone was recorded once. This chain links TRBV19 with TRBJ1-1, with D unclear. The CDR3 covers 14 residues. Germline V gene sequence: CDR1 LNHDA, CDR2 SQIVND (reference sequence). The V end lost 1 base, the J end lost 4 bases, and 10 bases lay between the germline ends. This CDR3 reads CASSIGGGITEAFF. The DNA of the CDR3 is TGTGCCAGTAGTATAGGGGGAGGGATCACTGAAGCTTTCTTT.

The chain joins TRBV7-8 to TRBJ2-7; D call uncertain. In germline, CDR1 is SGHVS, CDR2 FQNEAQ. Deletions cut 8 bases from V and 3 bases from J, with 17 bases between. The CDR3 has 14 amino acids. This CDR3 reads CASASRTKRYEQYF. CDR3 nucleotides: TGTGCCAGCGCCAGCCGTACTAAGCGCTACGAGCAGTACTTC.

There are a few counts of this clone. The chain combines TRBV19 with TRBJ1-1; D unclear. Germline CDR1 reads LNHDA; CDR2 reads SQIVND (reference sequence). This CDR3 is built from 15 residues. V was shortened by 5 bases and J by 4 bases, with 17 bases between the two germline ends. The CDR3 region is CASSWQALWATEAFF. CDR3 bases: TGTGCCAGTAGTTGGCAGGCCCTTTGGGCCACTGAAGCTTTCTTT.

The chain couples TRBV7-9 to TRBJ1-2; D possibly corresponds to TRBD1 (6 bases). Germline assignment: CDR1 SEHNR and CDR2 FQNEAQ (reference sequence). The V end lost 5 bases, the J end lost 4 bases, and 11 bases lay between the germline ends. This CDR3 comprises 13 residues. The CDR3 is CASSPRGTYGYTF. In nucleotides, the CDR3 is TGTGCCAGCAGCCCCAGGGGAACCTATGGCTACACCTTC.

This clone appeared once. The V and J genes are TRBV28 and TRBJ2-7; 7 nucleotides line up with TRBD2. Germline V gene lookup returns CDR1 MDHEN and CDR2 SYDVKM. The V segment lost 6 bases and the J segment 5 bases; nucleotides outside the gene matches: 13. This CDR3 is built from 15 residues. This chain's CDR3 is CASRPGREDKDEQYF. CDR3 nucleotides: TGTGCCAGCAGGCCAGGGAGGGAGGATAAGGACGAGCAGTACTTC.

The chain links TRBV19 to TRBJ2-3; 8 bases align to TRBD2. Germline assignment: CDR1 LNHDA and CDR2 SQIVND (reference sequence). The CDR3 runs 15 residues. V was pared by 1 base and J by 1 base, with 1 base of the junction left unmatched. CDR3 residues: CASSIAGGGTDTQYF. The CDR3 DNA reads TGTGCCAGTAGTATAGCGGGGGGGGGCACAGATACGCAGTATTTT. Full variable domain (outside the CDR3, taken from reference TRBV19 and TRBJ2-3): DGGITQSPKYLFRKEGQNVTLSCEQNLNHDAMYWYRQDPGQGLRLIYYSQIVNDFQKGDIAEGYSVSREKKESFPLTVTSAQKNPTAFYLCASSIAGGGTDTQYFGPGTRLTVL.

The rearrangement links TRBV5-1 to TRBJ2-2, with TRBD1 identical over 10 bases. The germline CDR1 and CDR2 sequences are SGHRS and YFSETQ. The CDR3 covers 17 residues. The junction had 12 bases not matched to a gene; V was cut back by 4 bases and J by 6 bases. The CDR3: CASSQTGGTGDAGELFF. In nucleotides, the CDR3 is TGCGCCAGCAGCCAGACCGGCGGGACAGGGGACGCCGGGGAGCTGTTTTTT.